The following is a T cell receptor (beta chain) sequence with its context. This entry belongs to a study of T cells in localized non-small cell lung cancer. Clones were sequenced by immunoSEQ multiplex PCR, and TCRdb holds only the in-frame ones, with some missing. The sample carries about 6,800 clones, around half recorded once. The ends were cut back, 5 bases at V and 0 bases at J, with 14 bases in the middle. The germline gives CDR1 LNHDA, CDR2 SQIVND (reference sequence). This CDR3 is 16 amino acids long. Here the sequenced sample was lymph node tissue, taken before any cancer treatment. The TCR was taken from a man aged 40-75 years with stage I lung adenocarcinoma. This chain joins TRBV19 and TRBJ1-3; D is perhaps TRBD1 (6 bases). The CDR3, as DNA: TGTGCCAGTAGTGACGACAGGATGGGCTCTGGAAACACCATATATTTT. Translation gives CASSDDRMGSGNTIYF.